These T cell receptor beta chains were read from a single sample in a study of read filtering for tumor transcriptome and immune sequencing. TCRdb passed the reads through MiXCR, listing each CDR3 protein once. The sample has 100,000 to 150,000 distinct CDR3 sequences, 13% seen once. Sequencing input: a population of CD138-negative cells sorted from bone marrow. The receptor set was obtained from a donor at least 40 years old with multiple myeloma. CDR3s leave out the opening cysteine and the closing phenylalanine or tryptophan. D genes are given only for firm matches.

J,V,length,D,CDR3
TRBJ1-1,TRBV29-1,11,NA,SVVKRMNTEAF
TRBJ2-1,TRBV11-2,12,TRBD1,ASSFVTGGNEQF
TRBJ1-4,TRBV7-9,12,NA,ASSLGTPNEKLF
TRBJ2-1,TRBV12-3/TRBV12-4,13,TRBD2,ASSPSGVTYNEQF
TRBJ1-2,TRBV15,14,TRBD1,ATSRDRTGGFHGYT
TRBJ2-1,TRBV28,11,NA,ASSTTIGNEQF
TRBJ2-3,TRBV18,14,NA,ASSPWEARGTDTQY
TRBJ2-1,TRBV19,13,TRBD2,ASSLVAGGQNEQF
TRBJ1-3,TRBV29-1,11,TRBD1,SASTGGGNTIY
TRBJ2-1,TRBV19,15,TRBD2,ASSTSWDSGRAGEQF
TRBJ1-2,TRBV11-1,13,TRBD1,ASSLAQGQGFDYT
TRBJ2-3,TRBV20-1,16,TRBD2,SASQRRGGGAVSDTQY
TRBJ2-7,TRBV20-1,13,TRBD2,SAPPLGRSNYEQY
TRBJ2-3,TRBV29-1,12,NA,SATGSALQGTQY
TRBJ2-1,TRBV2,12,NA,ASSSGVAYNEQF
TRBJ1-4,TRBV9,13,TRBD1,ASSVRTGTNEKLF